The present TCR beta chain was sequenced within a study of blood T cell repertoires in COVID-19. The assay was immunoSEQ multiplex PCR, and TCRdb's table has in-frame clones only and misses some. The profile covers about 140,000 clones, with around four fifths appearing a single time and more than 1.5% taken by the ten largest. The CDR3 has 17 amino acids. Trimming stripped 1 base from V and 0 bases from J, with 16 bases between. CDR1 and CDR2 from the germline V gene are SGHDN and FVKESK. The chain carries TRBV14 and TRBJ2-7, with a tentative D call TRBD1 (6 bases). This sequence originates from a human donor in a cohort sampled during active COVID-19. Specimen: peripheral blood. The CDR3 protein is CASSQVRGSLSSYEQYF. CDR3 nucleotide sequence: TGTGCCAGCAGCCAAGTTAGGGGGTCTCTAAGCTCCTACGAGCAGTACTTC.